This TCR beta chain appears in the sequencing data of a study of T cell clones after liver transplantation (dated by TCRdb to 2018 to 2020). A note on the overall study: ITN030ST, the source of the samples, was a randomized trial that attempted immunosuppression withdrawal within 2 years of liver transplantation. Donor-reactive T cell clones were identified using TCRbeta sequencing after a pre-transplant mixed lymphocyte reaction and were then followed in post-transplant blood. As an antigen-independent comparator for the donor-reactive sequences, third party-reactive TCRbeta sequences from pre-transplant MLRs were identified as well. Three of the eight recipients were HCV-positive; the others were transplanted for non-autoimmune, non-viral indications. The subjects received no induction therapy and were kept on standard immunosuppression until randomization at 12-24 months post-transplant. To count as tolerant, a recipient had to stay completely off immunosuppression for at least one year without liver enzymes climbing beyond twice the upper limit of normal. Blood samples were collected pre-transplant, then pre-randomization ahead of withdrawal, and finally post-randomization once withdrawal had either been completed or failed. The study cohort included 8 liver transplant recipients, of whom 3 were classified as tolerant and 5 as non-tolerant. The study at large found these results: The decline in donor-reactive sequences exceeded the decline in third party-reactive sequences, suggesting partial antigen-specific deletion that was unrelated to withdrawal success. In two subjects, low numbers of available donor cells limited the measurable donor-reactive repertoire. After accounting for repertoire turnover, donor-reactive detection was significantly reduced in 7 of 8 subjects for CD4 and 8 of 8 for CD8. In most of the 8 subjects, circulating donor-reactive CD4 TCRbeta sequences decreased significantly after transplant, regardless of tolerance or HCV status. The conclusions were preliminary, being limited by small, heterogeneous patient numbers and by non-standardized post-transplant time points. Since no allograft tissue specimens were available, donor-reactive T cells may have migrated into the graft instead of being deleted.

Unstimulated PBMCs, after thawing, were stained for CD3, CD4 and CD8 and then FACS-sorted into CD3+CD4+ and CD3+CD8+ populations. Randomization to immunosuppression withdrawal applied to every one of the 8 studied subjects. Genomic DNA was isolated with the Qiagen DNeasy Blood and Tissue Kit. Of note for this clone: The antigen this receptor binds is unknown. No per-base quality is available; no much larger clone lies one base away.

Frozen genomic DNA underwent high-throughput TCRbeta CDR3 sequencing by immunoSEQ, including PCR amplification, mapping, bias correction and internal controls. The authors processed their data as follows. Productive rearrangements were retained, and unique TCRbeta sequences were defined by the CDR3 nucleotide sequence together with the V and J gene. For classification of a sequence as donor-reactive, at least 5-fold expansion in CFSE-low cells relative to unstimulated pre-transplant cells and a frequency of at least 0.01% were required. Minimum frequency thresholds were set for each subject on the basis of the unstimulated sample with the lowest template count, so that a detection power of at least 90% was ensured. Jensen-Shannon divergence between the top 1000 TCRbeta sequences post- versus pre-transplant served as the measure of repertoire turnover. Two-sided Fisher's exact tests were used to test for changes in the detection of donor-reactive sequences. The table comes from immuneACCESS by way of TCRdb, which keeps in-frame sequences with V and J called. Part of the clones is missing from these tables; in studies checked, under half for an unresolved V gene and the rest for unknown reasons. The DNA gave D and trimming, while V, J and clone size come from that table. The sample table holds 68,000 or so clones, of which approximately 92% were seen once. 0.8% to 1% of the sample is taken by the ten largest.

Sequenced material: CD4+ T cells from blood, taken around 27 months after liver transplant. This receptor was taken from a human patient who received a liver transplant. After a transplant, some T cells may be of graft donor origin.

The sequenced DNA is TGTGCCAGCAGGAAGGGGGACGAGCAGTACTTC. Its amino acids are CASRKGDEQYF. The sequence links TRBV21-1 to TRBJ2-7; no DNA check was done on the table's D call, TRBD1. TRBV21-1 counts as a pseudogene. The CDR3 numbers 11 residues from cysteine through phenylalanine. CDR3 DNA only is kept here, 33 bases in frame from base 1.